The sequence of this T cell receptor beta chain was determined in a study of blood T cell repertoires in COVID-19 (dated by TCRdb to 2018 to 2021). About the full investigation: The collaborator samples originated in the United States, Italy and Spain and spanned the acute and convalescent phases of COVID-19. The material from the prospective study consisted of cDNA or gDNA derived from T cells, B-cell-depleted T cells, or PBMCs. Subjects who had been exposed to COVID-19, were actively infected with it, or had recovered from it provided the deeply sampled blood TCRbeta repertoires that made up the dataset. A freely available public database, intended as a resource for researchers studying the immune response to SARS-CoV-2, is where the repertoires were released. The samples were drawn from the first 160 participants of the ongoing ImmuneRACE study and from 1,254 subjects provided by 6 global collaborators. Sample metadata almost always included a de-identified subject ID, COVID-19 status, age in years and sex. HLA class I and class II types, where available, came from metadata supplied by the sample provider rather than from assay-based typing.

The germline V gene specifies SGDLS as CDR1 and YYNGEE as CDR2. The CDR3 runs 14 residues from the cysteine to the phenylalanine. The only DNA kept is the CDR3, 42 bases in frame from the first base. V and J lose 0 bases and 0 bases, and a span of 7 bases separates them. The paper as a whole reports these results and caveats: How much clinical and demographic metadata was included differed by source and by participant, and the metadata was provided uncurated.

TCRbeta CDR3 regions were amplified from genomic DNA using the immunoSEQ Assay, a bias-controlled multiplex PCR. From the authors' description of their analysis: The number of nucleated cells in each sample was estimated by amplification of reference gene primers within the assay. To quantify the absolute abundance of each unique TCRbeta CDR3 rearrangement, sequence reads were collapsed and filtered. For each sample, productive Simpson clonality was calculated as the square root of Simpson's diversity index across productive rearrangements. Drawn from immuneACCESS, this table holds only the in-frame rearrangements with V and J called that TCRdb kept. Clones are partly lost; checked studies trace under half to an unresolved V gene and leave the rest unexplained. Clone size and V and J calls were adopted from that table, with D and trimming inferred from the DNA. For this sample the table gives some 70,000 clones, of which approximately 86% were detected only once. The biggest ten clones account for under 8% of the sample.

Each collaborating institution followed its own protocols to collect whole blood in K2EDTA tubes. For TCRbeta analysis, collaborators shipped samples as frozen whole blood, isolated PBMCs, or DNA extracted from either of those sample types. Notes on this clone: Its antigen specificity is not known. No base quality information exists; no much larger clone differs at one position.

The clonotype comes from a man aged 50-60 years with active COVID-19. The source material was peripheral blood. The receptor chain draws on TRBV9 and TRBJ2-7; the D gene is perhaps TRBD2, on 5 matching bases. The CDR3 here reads CASSVAEGSYEQYF. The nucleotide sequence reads TGTGCCAGCAGCGTAGCAGAGGGCTCCTACGAGCAGTACTTC.